This TCR beta chain stems from a study of cytomegalovirus exposure and HLA in healthy donors. In the study overall: From roughly 180 million T cells, an earlier analysis saw roughly 110 million unique TCR beta sequences. Overall study findings and caveats: It was around 160 TCR beta chains that were listed as cytomegalovirus-associated. In a later analysis, the majority of CMV-associated beta chains seemingly showed HLA restriction.

Use of 60 Vbeta and 13 Jbeta primers characterized the PCR. Measured with immunoSEQ multiplex PCR; TCRdb has only the in-frame clones, and not every one. Of more than 110,000 clones listed, around three quarters were seen once; the top ten hold 2% to 2.5%. Details on this clone: Antigen: not known.

The CDR3 extends over 15 amino acids. The ends lost 2 bases at V and 10 bases at J; junction bases unmatched: 9. Germline V gene data show CDR1 as SQVTM and CDR2 as ANQGSEA. Sequenced input: PBMCs. The rearrangement links TRBV29-1 to TRBJ2-1; 12 nucleotides align to TRBD2. This TCR derives from a man aged 25-45 years in good health and CMV-seronegative. The CDR3 loop reads CSVEQASGRAQEQFF. In nucleotides, the CDR3 is TGCAGCGTTGAACAGGCTAGCGGGAGGGCCCAAGAGCAGTTCTTC.